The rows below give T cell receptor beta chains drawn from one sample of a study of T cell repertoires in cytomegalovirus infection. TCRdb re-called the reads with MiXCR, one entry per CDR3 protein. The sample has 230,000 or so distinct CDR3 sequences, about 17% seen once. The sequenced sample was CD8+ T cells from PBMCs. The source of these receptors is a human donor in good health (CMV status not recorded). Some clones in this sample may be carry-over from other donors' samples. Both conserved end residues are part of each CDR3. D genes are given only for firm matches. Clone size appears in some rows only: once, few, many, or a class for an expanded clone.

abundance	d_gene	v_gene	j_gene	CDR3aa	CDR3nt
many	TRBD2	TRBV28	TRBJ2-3	CASSPTRGEITDTQYF	TGTGCCAGCAGTCCGACCCGGGGGGAGATCACAGATACGCAGTATTTT
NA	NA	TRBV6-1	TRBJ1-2	CASSEYTDRSVYGYTF	TGTGCCAGCAGTGAGTATACCGACAGGAGCGTCTATGGCTACACCTTC
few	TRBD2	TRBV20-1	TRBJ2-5	CSARVTSGVWETQYF	TGCAGTGCTAGAGTAACTAGCGGGGTATGGGAGACCCAGTACTTC
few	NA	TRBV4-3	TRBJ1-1	CASSQAVEEGVDTEAFF	TGCGCCAGCAGCCAAGCTGTCGAGGAGGGTGTAGACACTGAAGCTTTCTTT
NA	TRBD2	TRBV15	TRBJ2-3	CATSRDRGGADTQYF	TGTGCCACCAGCAGAGATCGGGGGGGGGCAGATACGCAGTATTTT
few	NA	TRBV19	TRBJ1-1	CASRAFMNTEAFF	TGTGCCAGTAGGGCCTTCATGAACACTGAAGCTTTCTTT
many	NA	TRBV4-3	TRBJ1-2	CASSQEDGGSYGYTF	TGCGCCAGCAGCCAAGAGGACGGGGGATCCTATGGCTACACCTTC
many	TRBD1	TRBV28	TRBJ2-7	CASSPPGTGDEQYF	TGTGCCAGCAGTCCCCCCGGGACAGGGGACGAGCAGTACTTC
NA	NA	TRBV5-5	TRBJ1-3	CASSLDTYSGNTIYF	TGTGCCAGCAGCTTGGACACCTACTCTGGAAACACCATATATTTT
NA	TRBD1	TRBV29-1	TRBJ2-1	CSVRTGSSYNEQFF	TGCAGCGTCCGGACAGGGAGCTCCTACAATGAGCAGTTCTTC
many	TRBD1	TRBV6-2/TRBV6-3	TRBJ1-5	CASSYPTGGGGQPQHF	TGTGCCAGCAGTTACCCCACAGGGGGAGGAGGTCAGCCCCAGCATTTT
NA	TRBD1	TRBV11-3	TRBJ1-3	CASSPRFRDSGNTIYF	TGTGCCAGCAGCCCCCGTTTCCGGGACAGTGGAAACACCATATATTTT
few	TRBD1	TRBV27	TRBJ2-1	CASRPRDRVNEQFF	TGTGCCAGCAGACCTCGCGACAGGGTGAATGAGCAGTTCTTC
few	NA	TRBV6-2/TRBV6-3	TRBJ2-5	CATEEEGLQETQYF	TGTGCCACCGAGGAGGAGGGCCTTCAAGAGACCCAGTACTTC
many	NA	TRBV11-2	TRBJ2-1	CASSLLEELSSYNEQFF	TGTGCCAGCAGCTTATTGGAGGAACTCAGCTCCTACAATGAGCAGTTCTTC
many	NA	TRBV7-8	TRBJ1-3	CASSLMGGYYSGNTIYF	TGTGCCAGCAGCTTAATGGGCGGTTATTACTCTGGAAACACCATATATTTT
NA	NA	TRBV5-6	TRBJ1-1	CASSLAAVMNTEAFF	TGTGCCAGCAGCTTGGCGGCCGTCATGAACACTGAAGCTTTCTTT
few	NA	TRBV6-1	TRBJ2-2	CASSYLRQMNTGELFF	TGTGCCAGCAGTTACCTTCGGCAGATGAACACCGGGGAGCTGTTTTTT
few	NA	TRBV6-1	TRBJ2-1	CASSGGDSYNEQFF	TGTGCCAGCAGCGGCGGGGACTCCTACAATGAGCAGTTCTTC
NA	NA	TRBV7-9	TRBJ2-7	CASSSHGAYEQYF	TGTGCCAGCAGCTCCCACGGCGCCTACGAGCAGTACTTC
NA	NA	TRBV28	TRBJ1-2	CATLGWSGRDPGYTF	TGTGCCACCTTAGGATGGTCCGGGAGGGATCCTGGCTACACCTTC
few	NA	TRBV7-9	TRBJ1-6	CASSPPTVVDSPLHF	TGTGCCAGCAGCCCACCGACAGTCGTCGATTCACCCCTCCACTTT
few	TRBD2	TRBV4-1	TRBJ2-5	CASSQDTSGDFQETQYF	TGTGCCAGCAGCCAAGATACTAGCGGGGACTTCCAAGAGACCCAGTACTTC
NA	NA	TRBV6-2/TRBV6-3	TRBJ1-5	CASSYGGWGQPQHF	TGTGCCAGCAGTTACGGTGGGTGGGGGCAGCCCCAGCATTTT
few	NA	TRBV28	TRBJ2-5	CASRKQGRKTQYF	TGTGCCAGCAGGAAACAGGGGAGGAAGACCCAGTACTTC